What follows describes a single T cell receptor beta chain. The participants were between roughly 18 and 89 years old and came from some 25 US areas. Cohorts were assigned according to the clinical history that participants reported. For recovered donors of Cohort 3, there were two negative PCRs, clearance, or symptom resolution. Trimming took 6 bases from V and 3 from J; bases not matched to a gene: 9. The germline CDR1 and CDR2 sequences are SNHLY and FYNNEI. This CDR3 region has 15 residues. In the authors' methods: Reference gene primer amplification yielded estimated nucleated cell counts. Using immunoSEQ multiplex PCR, the repertoire was profiled, and TCRdb retains in-frame clones only, with some absent. The V and J calls and the clone size are those of that table, but D and trimming were determined from the DNA. The repertoire holds approximately 170,000 clones, 84% seen once, with more than 10% in the top ten.

The data stem from a study of blood T cell repertoires in COVID-19. This TCR was recovered from a man aged 50 or older who had recovered from COVID-19. Input material: PBMCs or T cells enriched from blood (not recorded which). J is TRBJ2-7 and V is TRBV2; TRBD1 matches at 9 bases. CDR3 residues: CASRKGTGSGYEQYF. CDR3 bases: TGTGCCAGCAGGAAGGGGACAGGGTCGGGCTACGAGCAGTACTTC.